This T cell receptor beta chain is from a study of T cell responses to AZD1222 COVID-19 vaccine. Background on the study: The analysis combined second doses at about 4 or about 12 weeks. Study-wide results and limits: Regions 160-218 and 743-854 dominated among vaccine-associated CD4 TCRs spanning spike. Two AZD1222 administrations were followed by greater Spike-specific TCR breadth and depth. Mostly white British, mostly female donors; authors suggested clonal diversity may be underestimated.

The CDR3 is made up of 14 amino acids. With 0 bases removed from V and 8 bases from J, the gap between germline ends came to 14 bases. CDR1 and CDR2 (germline): SGHNT, YYREEE (reference sequence). Concerning this clone itself: Its antigen is not identified.

Libraries were prepared by immunoSEQ multiplex PCR; TCRdb keeps only in-frame clonotypes and omits some of them. The table records roughly 130,000 clones, about 90% of them present only once. The material was peripheral blood, obtained on day 0 of AZD1222 vaccination. The V and J genes are TRBV5-4 and TRBJ1-2; no reliable D call. This sequence originates from an adult in good health. CDR3 sequence (DNA): TGTGCCAGCAGCTTGGAGAGGTCAGCCTGGGGCTACACCTTC. This translates into CASSLERSAWGYTF. Supplemented by reference TRBV5-4 and TRBJ1-2, the full variable domain reads ETGVTQSPTHLIKTRGQQVTLRCSSQSGHNTVSWYQQALGQGPQFIFQYYREEENGRGNFPPRFSGLQFPNYSSELNVNALELDDSALYLCASSLERSAWGYTFGSGTRLTVV.